This T cell receptor (beta chain) was captured by sequencing in a study of CD8 T cells in Susac syndrome (dated by TCRdb to the late 2010s). With respect to the entire study: Repertoire sequencing was used to test whether CD8+ T cell activation and differentiation in Susac syndrome was antigen driven.

Peripheral blood CD8+ and CD4+ T cells from healthy donors, Susac syndrome patients and multiple sclerosis patients were profiled using high-throughput TCR beta sequencing. Healthy donors were included as age- and sex-matched controls. Bulk CD8+ and CD4+ T cells were purified magnetically by negative isolation, whereas CD8+ TEMRA cells were enriched by FACS. Blood was collected in EDTA tubes and processed within 24 hours, with PBMCs isolated through density gradient centrifugation. PBMCs intended for TCR sequencing were frozen in liquid nitrogen and were later thawed in a 37 degrees C water bath. The sorted or isolated CD4+, CD8+ and CD8+ TEMRA cells had a purity of 90% or higher. On the study overall, not on this receptor specifically: The TCR sequencing and HLA analysis was acknowledged to have included a relatively small number of individuals.

RNA was extracted using the RNeasy kit, and about 0.5 to 1 microgram was reverse transcribed with random hexamers. The immunoSEQ multiplex PCR assay, which covers 54 Vbeta and 13 Jbeta segments, was used to amplify TCR beta CDR3 regions. Bias from PCR amplification was corrected by using a synthetic template baseline for primer optimization and for computational correction. Turning to the authors' computational methods: Only productive sequences were kept, with reads annotated to V, D and J genes according to IMGT and analyzed in immunoSEQ Analyzer. Clonality was calculated as one minus the Shannon entropy normalized by log2 of the number of productive unique sequences. For each patient and control, public and private clones were evaluated within the 100 most prevalent clones. Clones were defined as Susac-specific if absent from the healthy and MS cohorts, from 1052 published viral clones and from other ImmuneACCESS disease sequences. TCRdb took the public reads, trimmed them with fastp at Q25, ran MiXCR for clone calling and kept in-frame beta chains. Entries that share a CDR3 protein sequence are merged under the most common genes and DNA. What appears here as the V and J calls and clone size reflects TCRdb's work, not the paper's. In this sample the table shows 150,000 to 200,000 distinct CDR3 sequences, 85% to 95% of which occur a single time. Together, the top ten hold approximately 0.14% of the sample.

Comments on this clonotype: The clone's antigen remains unknown. Base qualities are not recorded, but no much larger clone differs from it by a single base.

The origin of this receptor is a human donor in good health. Sequenced sample: CD4+ T cells from PBMCs.

The sequenced DNA: TGCGCCAGCAGCCAAGTACAGGACTATGGCTACACCTTC. Its protein product is CASSQVQDYGYTF. The receptor chain draws on TRBV4-1 and TRBJ1-2; perhaps TRBD1 is the D gene, with 5 bases matching. Relative to germline, V is 1 base shorter and J is 3 bases shorter, with 6 bases between their ends. CDR1 and CDR2 were assigned from the germline V gene as MGHRA and YSYEKL. From the cysteine up to the phenylalanine, the CDR3 has a length of 13 residues. The kept DNA is CDR3 alone, 39 bases in frame from the first base.